This T cell receptor (beta chain) was captured by sequencing in a study of Graves' ophthalmopathy and Graves' hyperthyroidism (dated by TCRdb to the late 2010s). In the study overall: Stable hyperthyroidism was defined as no progression to ophthalmopathy within 18 months of follow-up. Once sampling was done, hyperthyroidism patients were given methimazole at a starting dose of 30 mg daily, while ophthalmopathy patients were given high-dose intravenous methylprednisolone. In total, under 150 blood samples were TCR-sequenced: 40 to 45 ophthalmopathy, some 80 hyperthyroidism and some 17 hyperthyroidism-to-ophthalmopathy patients. To explore V-J signatures that distinguish ophthalmopathy from hyperthyroidism, a discovery set of about a hundred patients was enrolled, made up of about 40 with ophthalmopathy and 55 to 65 with stable hyperthyroidism. An independent validation cohort was composed of some 19 hyperthyroidism patients and roughly 16 patients who later progressed from hyperthyroidism to ophthalmopathy. The study used signatures of the TCR beta repertoire to tell Graves' ophthalmopathy apart from Graves' hyperthyroidism and to predict which patients would progress to ophthalmopathy. T-cell repertoires of thyroid tissue and blood were compared in six or seven hyperthyroidism patients.

TCR beta CDR3 regions were amplified from RNA transcripts for repertoire sequencing. The first round was an RT-PCR using HTBI primers with the Qiagen OneStep RT-PCR kit, and this first round was followed by a second-round multiplex PCR, then size selection and purification. Sequencing of the libraries was carried out on an Illumina HiSeq2000 in paired-end mode with 100 bp reads. From the authors' description of their analysis: Reads were processed with SOAPnuke, discarding reads with adapters, uncalled bases, mean Phred below 15, or no exact constant-primer or identifier match. High-quality paired reads were merged with COPE v1.2.5. Unique nucleotide sequences were defined as clonotypes and aligned to IMGT TRB V, D and J references using MiTCR v1.1. The analysis was limited to V-J combinations with a frequency above 0.0001, which together covered over 99% of the repertoires. For each V-J combination, a TCR clonal expansion and chaos score was defined as the ratio of F50 clonal expansion to chaos observed in the TCRdist matrix. Welch's t-statistics and random forest were used to reduce features to about a dozen V-J combinations, which were fed into a naive Bayes classifier. The similarity between thyroid and blood repertoires was quantified using the Morisita-Horn index. TCRdb cleaned the public reads at Q25 with fastp, built clones with MiXCR and kept in-frame beta chains. Each CDR3 protein appears once, grouped with its most common genes and DNA. None of the V and J calls come from the authors' own analysis; TCRdb made them. The sample has 1 million to 1.3 million distinct CDR3 sequences on record, about two fifths of them singletons. Over 8.5% of the sample rests with the top ten.

Hyperthyroidism patients were newly diagnosed, with disease duration under 2 months, and aged 18 to 65 years. Patients with other autoimmune diseases, uncontrolled infections, pregnancy or lactation were excluded from the study. Clinical symptoms, serum thyroxine, TRAb, thyroid ultrasound and orbital computed tomography formed the basis of the diagnosis. Total RNA was extracted with Trizol reagent and quality-checked on an Agilent 2100 Bioanalyzer. About this clonotype itself: Its antigen remains unidentified. No base quality values were provided; no much bigger clone lies one nucleotide off.

Taken from the germline V gene (reference sequence), the CDR1 and CDR2 loops are SEHNR and FQNEAQ. From the cysteine up to the phenylalanine, the CDR3 has a length of 14 residues. The only DNA kept is the CDR3, 42 bases in frame from the first base. The study at large found these results: Among expanded thyroid clonotypes with frequency above 0.001, most also showed up in blood, which suggests that blood repertoires may reflect the thyroid immune response. In cross-validation, the 13-signature model distinguished ophthalmopathy from stable hyperthyroidism with approximately 90% sensitivity and 81.08% specificity, while in the test set the corresponding values were roughly 80% and 75%. In validation, the model predicted ophthalmopathy progression with more than 55% sensitivity and 72.22% specificity; about a dozen predicted patients were CT-confirmed with GO in a median of approximately six months. No statistical method was used to predetermine the sample size, and group allocation was not hidden from the investigators.

The clonotype originates from an adult man with Graves' hyperthyroidism. The chain employs TRBV7-9 and TRBJ2-5; 14 central bases correspond to TRBD2. The assigned J gene may be wrong: the sequence end matches TRBJ2-1 better. The sample consisted of peripheral blood or thyroid tissue (not recorded which). The CDR3 reads CASLTSGRDNEQFF. The sequence in DNA is TGTGCCAGCCTGACTAGCGGGAGGGACAATGAGCAGTTCTTC.